Following are 29 T cell receptor beta chains from one sample sequenced in a study of blood T cell repertoires in COVID-19. Measured with immunoSEQ multiplex PCR; TCRdb has only the in-frame clones, and not every one. The table has roughly 240,000 clones, 85% seen once. Sequencing input: peripheral blood. The receptor set was obtained from a man aged 45-60 years with COVID-19, enrolled during active disease.

This clone showed up just a few times. The chain links TRBV2 to TRBJ2-7; D possibly corresponds to TRBD1 (6 bases). Germline V gives CDR1 SNHLY, CDR2 FYNNEI. The V end lost 7 bases, the J end lost 4 bases, and 14 bases lay between the germline ends. The CDR3 sequence is 13 residues long. DNA of the CDR3: TGTGCCAGCATGGAACAGGGTGGTTACGAGCAGTACTTC. It encodes CASMEQGGYEQYF.

This clone was found once. The V gene is TRBV4-3, the J gene TRBJ1-2, with D possibly TRBD1 on 6 matching bases. The germline V gene has CDR1 LGHNA and CDR2 YSLEER. V was cut by 0 bases and J by 4 bases, with 9 bases left in between. The CDR3 totals 14 residues. CDR3 loop: CASSQETGTYGYTF. In DNA, the CDR3 is TGCGCCAGCAGCCAAGAAACAGGGACCTATGGCTACACCTTC.

This clone showed up just once. This chain connects TRBV27 to TRBJ2-7, with D perhaps TRBD2 (6 bases). The CDR3 consists of 13 residues. Germline CDR1 reads MNHEY; CDR2 reads SMNVEV (reference sequence). V lost 6 bases to trimming and J lost 1 base, with 10 bases between them. The CDR3 bases are TGTGCCAGCAGCCAACGGGAGTCCTACGAGCAGTACTTC. It codes for CASSQRESYEQYF.

The chain joins TRBV6-1 to TRBJ1-4, with D possibly being TRBD1 (6 bases). The V end was cut by 1 base, the J end by 4 bases, with 10 bases between. Germline loops: CDR1 MNHNS, CDR2 SASEGT. The CDR3 covers 15 residues. In DNA, the CDR3 is TGTGCCAGCAGTGAAGGGGAAGGGGGTAATGAAAAACTGTTTTTT. Amino acids: CASSEGEGGNEKLFF.

The rearrangement uses TRBV5-1 and TRBJ1-3; D gene unclear. This CDR3 contains 15 residues. The germline V gene encodes CDR1 SGHRS and CDR2 YFSETQ. Trimming stripped 6 bases from V and 0 bases from J, with 13 bases between. CDR3 loop: CASTLDGDSGNTIYF. CDR3 DNA: TGCGCCAGCACCCTTGATGGAGACTCTGGAAACACCATATATTTT.

CDR3 sequence reads: CASSGETSNQPQHF. The CDR3 coding sequence is TGTGCCAGCAGCGGAGAGACTAGCAATCAGCCCCAGCATTTT. The J gene is TRBJ1-5, the V gene TRBV2, with D hard to call. The V gene lost 6 bases and the J gene lost 0 bases, with 9 bases spanning the gap. The CDR3 totals 14 residues. Germline CDR1 is SNHLY and CDR2 is FYNNEI.

The V call is TRBV7-3, the J call TRBJ1-1, with D hard to call. V gave up 4 bases and J gave up 0 bases, with 12 bases separating them. The germline gives CDR1 SGHTA, CDR2 FQGTGA. The CDR3 is made up of 15 amino acids. The CDR3 is CASSSSPPMNTEAFF. CDR3 nucleotides: TGTGCCAGCAGCTCCTCCCCCCCTATGAACACTGAAGCTTTCTTT.

The V gene is TRBV6-5, the J gene TRBJ2-2, with D perhaps matching TRBD2 (5 bases). The CDR3 sequence is 13 residues long. Germline CDR1 and CDR2: MNHEY and SVGAGI. Trimming took 7 bases from V and 5 from J, leaving 11 bases between them. CDR3 in amino acids: CASTQTGTGELFF. The DNA of the CDR3 is TGTGCCAGCACGCAAACGGGGACCGGGGAGCTGTTTTTT.

This chain connects TRBV7-3 to TRBJ1-1; perhaps TRBD1 as D (6 bases). CDR1 is SGHTA, CDR2 FQGTGA, per germline. The CDR3 has 16 residues. The ends were cut back, 1 base at V and 0 bases at J, with 12 bases in the middle. The CDR3 DNA is TGTGCCAGCAGCTTAATAGGCGGACAGATGAACACTGAAGCTTTCTTT. Amino acids: CASSLIGGQMNTEAFF.

The V gene is TRBV19, the J gene TRBJ2-5; 9 nucleotides line up with TRBD2. The CDR3 is made up of 17 amino acids. The V and J ends lost 1 base and 4 bases, in that order; junction bases with no gene match: 10. CDR1 is LNHDA, CDR2 SQIVND, per germline (reference sequence). The DNA for the CDR3 is TGTGCCAGTAGTATAGGGGAAGAGCTAGCGGGGAGAGAGACCCAGTACTTC. Translating it yields CASSIGEELAGRETQYF.

The chain recombines TRBV29-1 with TRBJ2-7; TRBD2 agrees at 7 bases. The ends lost 2 bases at V and 2 bases at J; junction bases unmatched: 3. This CDR3 contains 13 residues. CDR1 and CDR2 from the germline V gene are SQVTM and ANQGSEA. CDR3 protein: CSVEPGGTYEQYF. CDR3 sequence (DNA): TGCAGCGTTGAACCCGGGGGGACCTACGAGCAGTACTTC.

The rearrangement links TRBV3-1 (or the pseudogene TRBV3-2) to TRBJ2-2; D might be TRBD2 (5 bases). Germline CDR1 LGHDT, CDR2 YNNKEL (reference sequence). Trimming stripped 1 base from V and 7 bases from J, with 10 bases between. The CDR3 extends over 14 amino acids. The CDR3 here is CASSQVVGNGELFF. The CDR3, as DNA: TGTGCCAGCAGCCAAGTAGTCGGGAACGGGGAGCTGTTTTTT.

This clone was observed a few times. This chain joins TRBV5-4 and TRBJ1-2; the D is unclear. This CDR3 is 13 amino acids long. Germline assignment: CDR1 SGHNT and CDR2 YYREEE (reference sequence). Deletions cut 5 bases from V and 8 bases from J, with 16 bases between. The CDR3, as DNA: TGTGCCAGCAGACCGTCGCGCGATATGGGCTACACCTTC. It translates to CASRPSRDMGYTF.

The gene calls are TRBV7-9 and TRBJ1-2, with D unclear. Germline assignment: CDR1 SEHNR and CDR2 FQNEAQ (reference sequence). V was clipped by 3 bases and J by 3 bases, with 8 bases between them. The CDR3 loop spans 13 amino acids. CDR3 nucleotides: TGTGCCAGCAGCTTCCGAGGAGACTATGGCTACACCTTC. As protein: CASSFRGDYGYTF.

Only one count was recorded for this clone. V gene TRBV6-1 combines with J gene TRBJ2-1, with 11 nucleotides matching TRBD2. There are 17 residues in the CDR3. Germline V gene data show CDR1 as MNHNS and CDR2 as SASEGT. The J segment lost 4 bases and the V segment lost 2 bases, leaving 7 bases of the junction unmatched. This chain's CDR3 is CASSEMGLAVTYNEQFF. The CDR3 DNA sequence: TGTGCCAGCAGTGAAATGGGACTAGCGGTTACATACAATGAGCAGTTCTTC.

Here the CDR3 DNA reads TGTGCCAGCAGCTTCGCTTGGGGTTCGGGGAAGGAGCAGTTCTTC. Translation gives CASSFAWGSGKEQFF. V gene TRBV7-2 combines with J gene TRBJ2-1; maybe TRBD2 (5 bases). Germline CDR1 reads SGHTA; CDR2 reads FQGNSA. The germline V and J ends were trimmed by 3 bases and 10 bases, with 19 bases remaining between them. This CDR3 spans 15 amino acids. The variable domain in full, with the rest retrieved from reference TRBV7-2 and TRBJ2-1, is GAGVSQSPSNKVTEKGKDVELRCDPISGHTALYWYRQSLGQGLEFLIYFQGNSAPDKSGLPSDRFSAERTGGSVSTLTIQRTQQEDSAVYLCASSFAWGSGKEQFFGPGTRLTVL.

This rearrangement joins TRBV10-3 to TRBJ2-1; D is possibly TRBD2 (5 bases). Germline-derived CDR1 and CDR2 are ENHRY and SYGVKD. The CDR3 is made up of 13 amino acids. The V end was cut by 4 bases, the J end by 8 bases, with 12 bases between. CDR3 loop: CAISALAPDEQFF. As DNA, the CDR3 is TGTGCCATCAGTGCCCTAGCCCCCGATGAGCAGTTCTTC.

This clone has only one observation. This chain links TRBV13 with TRBJ2-4; the match to TRBD1 covers 8 bases. Germline loops: CDR1 PRHDT, CDR2 FYEKMQ (reference sequence). Trimming cost V 4 bases and J 2 bases; bases outside gene matches: 1. The CDR3 length is 14 residues. CDR3 residues: CASSSRGPKNIQYF. The CDR3 DNA sequence: TGTGCCAGCAGCTCCAGGGGGCCCAAAAACATTCAGTACTTC.

The rearrangement uses TRBV4-3 and TRBJ1-1; no reliable D call. In germline, CDR1 is LGHNA, CDR2 YSLEER. V lost 0 bases and J lost 11, with 22 bases in between. This CDR3 is 16 amino acids long. The CDR3, as DNA: TGCGCCAGCAGCCAAGATTCCGGCGGTGGCGCGGTACGGGCTTTCTTT. This encodes CASSQDSGGGAVRAFF.

The chain links TRBV2 to TRBJ1-5; D might be TRBD1 (5 bases). The CDR3 has 16 residues. Germline CDR1 and CDR2: SNHLY and FYNNEI. Trimming cost V 5 bases and J 0 bases, with 14 bases left between them. CDR3 loop: CASSPDSLYSNQPQHF. CDR3 coding DNA: TGTGCCAGCAGTCCCGACAGCCTTTATAGCAATCAGCCCCAGCATTTT.

This clone was seen a handful of times. The CDR3 sequence: CASTPPPDSYEQYF. CDR3 DNA: TGTGCCAGCACCCCCCCGCCAGATTCCTACGAGCAGTACTTC. The chain couples TRBV21-1 to TRBJ2-7; whether TRBD1, the table's D call, matches the DNA was not checked. TRBV21-1 has pseudogene status. This CDR3 has 14 amino acids.

This chain links TRBV19 with TRBJ2-1; a weak D match, TRBD2 (6 bases). The length of the CDR3 is 13 residues. V was pared by 3 bases and J by 6 bases, with 9 bases between. Germline values: CDR1 LNHDA, CDR2 SQIVND (reference sequence). The DNA of the CDR3 is TGTGCCAGTAGTATGATGGGAGGCAATGAGCAGTTCTTC. It codes for CASSMMGGNEQFF.

This clone was seen only once. V gene TRBV19 combines with J gene TRBJ2-7, with TRBD1 matching over 7 bases. The CDR3 has 14 residues. Losses at the gene ends were 2 bases for V and 4 bases for J; bases not matched to a gene: 5. Germline V lookup: CDR1 LNHDA, CDR2 SQIVND (reference sequence). In DNA, the CDR3 is TGTGCCAGTAGTATAAGGGTGACAGGGTACGAGCAGTACTTC. Protein product: CASSIRVTGYEQYF.

J is TRBJ2-1 and V is TRBV9; the match to TRBD2 covers 12 bases. Germline lookup yields CDR1 SGDLS and CDR2 YYNGEE. The CDR3 is 17 residues long. V was clipped by 3 bases and J by 7 bases; unmatched bases: 11. The CDR3 here is CASSGASGGAFRNEQFF. CDR3 coding DNA: TGTGCCAGCAGCGGGGCTAGCGGGGGGGCCTTTAGAAATGAGCAGTTCTTC.

The CDR3 is CASSSGGKGEKLFF. The CDR3, as DNA: TGTGCCAGCAGCTCGGGAGGAAAGGGAGAAAAACTGTTTTTT. J is TRBJ1-4 and V is TRBV5-8; D gene uncertain. Deletions cut 3 bases from V and 8 bases from J, with 14 bases between. The CDR3 consists of 14 residues. Germline V lookup: CDR1 SGHTS, CDR2 YDEGEE.

This sequence joins TRBV6-5 and TRBJ2-7; TRBD1 is a possible D gene (6 bases). The CDR3 loop spans 14 amino acids. V was trimmed by 2 bases and J by 3 bases, leaving 11 bases between them. CDR1 and CDR2 from the germline V gene are MNHEY and SVGAGI. The CDR3 region is CASSYGGRGYEQYF. Here the CDR3 DNA reads TGTGCCAGCAGTTACGGTGGCAGGGGCTACGAGCAGTACTTC.

This rearrangement joins TRBV27 to TRBJ1-5; a weak D match, TRBD1 (6 bases). Between the trimmed V and J ends, which lost 3 bases and 5 bases, there was a span of 14 bases. The CDR3 loop spans 15 amino acids. Looked up from germline, CDR1 is MNHEY and CDR2 is SMNVEV (reference sequence). CDR3 DNA sequence: TGTGCCAGCAGTTTGGTACAGGGTGGCTATCAGCCCCAGCATTTT. Protein sequence: CASSLVQGGYQPQHF.

This chain links TRBV27 with TRBJ2-5, with a weak D call TRBD1 (5 bases). The CDR3 has 14 amino acids. In germline, CDR1 is MNHEY, CDR2 SMNVEV (reference sequence). V lost 4 bases and J 4 bases, leaving 13 bases between the germline ends. The CDR3: CASSYQGYGETQYF. DNA of the CDR3: TGTGCCAGCAGTTACCAGGGTTATGGAGAGACCCAGTACTTC.

The rearrangement links TRBV19 to TRBJ2-5, with 8 bases matching TRBD2. The CDR3 spans 15 residues. The ends lost 4 bases at V and 1 base at J; junction bases unmatched: 5. CDR1 is LNHDA and CDR2 is SQIVND in the germline V gene (reference sequence). The CDR3: CASSTSLAAQETQYF. The DNA of the CDR3 is TGTGCCAGTAGTACCTCACTAGCGGCCCAAGAGACCCAGTACTTC.